The 11 T cell receptor beta chains below all came from one sample that was sequenced in a study of a mutant IDH1 vaccine in newly diagnosed glioma. These receptors have no identified antigens. This table comes from immunoSEQ multiplex PCR, and its TCRdb copy is limited to in-frame clones, with some not included. This sample carries 68,000 or so clones, less than 90% of them seen once, and the ten largest clones take roughly 12%. Time point defined: week 35, safety follow-up. What each vaccine dose contained was 300 ug of mutant IDH1 20-mer peptide, accompanied by topical imiquimod. The specimen was PBMCs, collected from a glioma patient whose treatment included an IDH1 peptide vaccine. These receptors were obtained from a man aged 18 to 29 with glioma.

The chain links TRBV19 to TRBJ2-7; D is possibly TRBD2 (5 bases). CDR3 length equals 13 residues. Germline V lookup: CDR1 LNHDA, CDR2 SQIVND (reference sequence). The ends were cut back, 9 bases at V and 2 bases at J, with 14 bases in the middle. The CDR3 region has the DNA TGTGCCAGCGTTGCGGGTGAGACCTACGAGCAGTACTTC. Amino acids: CASVAGETYEQYF.

DNA of the CDR3: TGCGCCAGCAGCTCAACCCAGGGGGCGTATGGCTACACCTTC. Translated: CASSSTQGAYGYTF. The chain carries TRBV4-3 and TRBJ1-2; 8 bases line up with TRBD1. There are 14 residues in the CDR3. Trimming removed 5 bases from V and 5 bases from J; junction bases left unmatched: 7. CDR1 is LGHNA, CDR2 YSLEER, per germline.

CDR3 amino acids: CASSYRALIGEAFF. The CDR3 bases are TGCGCCAGCAGCTACAGGGCTCTAATCGGTGAAGCTTTCTTT. The chain uses TRBV5-1 and TRBJ1-1, with D tentatively TRBD1 (6 bases). V lost 3 bases and J lost 7, with 16 bases in between. CDR1 and CDR2 from the germline V gene are SGHRS and YFSETQ. The CDR3 sequence is 14 residues long.

V is TRBV5-1 and J is TRBJ2-7; no definite D call. CDR3 length equals 14 residues. The germline V gene has CDR1 SGHRS and CDR2 YFSETQ. Deletions cut 0 bases from V and 0 bases from J, with 7 bases between. This chain's CDR3 is CASSLVTVSYEQYF. CDR3 bases: TGCGCCAGCAGCTTGGTTACGGTCTCCTACGAGCAGTACTTC.

Here the CDR3 reads CASSLFSGYEQYF. DNA for the CDR3: TGTGCCAGCAGCTTGTTCTCGGGTTACGAGCAGTACTTC. The V call is TRBV5-6, the J call TRBJ2-7; D is uncertain. V gave up 1 base and J gave up 4 bases, with 9 bases separating them. There are 13 residues in the CDR3. Per germline, CDR1 SGHDT and CDR2 YYEEEE.

The genes are TRBV18 and TRBJ1-1, with D tentatively TRBD1 (5 bases). Trimming left V 3 bases short and J 0 bases short, with 11 bases between. The CDR3 loop spans 15 amino acids. Germline-derived CDR1 and CDR2 are KGHSH and LQKENI. Here the CDR3 reads CASSPSRGMNTEAFF. CDR3 sequence (DNA): TGTGCCAGCTCACCCTCCCGGGGCATGAACACTGAAGCTTTCTTT.

In the case of this clone: An end of the junction does not agree with germline; a read error may underlie this. The genes are TRBV5-1 and TRBJ2-6; TRBD1 might be the D (5 bases). Looked up from germline, CDR1 is SGHRS and CDR2 is YFSETQ. The CDR3 length is 10 residues. Here the CDR3 reads CASSSDIAAF. The CDR3 DNA reads TGCGCCAGCAGCTCGGACATCGCGGCTTTC.

The chain joins TRBV5-8 to TRBJ2-7; possible D gene TRBD1, 6 bases. From germline, CDR1 is SGHTS and CDR2 YDEGEE. The CDR3 contains 15 residues. V shed 4 bases and J shed 2 bases, with 16 bases lying between them. This CDR3 reads CASSPGTFVTYEQYF. In nucleotides, the CDR3 is TGTGCCAGCAGCCCCGGGACATTCGTTACCTACGAGCAGTACTTC.

The CDR3 nucleotides are TGTGCCAGCAGCTTACTAGCGGGAAGTGGCGAGCAGTACTTC. It is translated as CASSLLAGSGEQYF. The chain joins TRBV11-2 to TRBJ2-7, with 9 bases matching TRBD2. Trimming took 2 bases from V and 6 from J; bases not matched to a gene: 5. There are 14 residues in the CDR3. Germline V gene data show CDR1 as SGHAT and CDR2 as FQNNGV.

The sample holds one count of this clone. The rearrangement joins TRBV11-2 to TRBJ2-7; D uncertain. The ends were cut back, 5 bases at V and 0 bases at J, with 8 bases in the middle. Germline CDR1 SGHAT, CDR2 FQNNGV. This CDR3 has 13 residues. The CDR3 here is CASSQGFSYEQYF. The CDR3 DNA sequence: TGTGCCAGCAGCCAAGGATTCTCCTACGAGCAGTACTTC.

The chain is built from TRBV28 and TRBJ2-5; tentatively, D is TRBD1 or TRBD2 (7 bases each). V gave up 6 bases and J gave up 7 bases, with 15 bases separating them. This CDR3 region has 13 residues. Germline V gene lookup returns CDR1 MDHEN and CDR2 SYDVKM. CDR3 in DNA: TGTGCCAGCAGGAGGGAGGGACAGTGGACCCAGTACTTC. Translation gives CASRREGQWTQYF.